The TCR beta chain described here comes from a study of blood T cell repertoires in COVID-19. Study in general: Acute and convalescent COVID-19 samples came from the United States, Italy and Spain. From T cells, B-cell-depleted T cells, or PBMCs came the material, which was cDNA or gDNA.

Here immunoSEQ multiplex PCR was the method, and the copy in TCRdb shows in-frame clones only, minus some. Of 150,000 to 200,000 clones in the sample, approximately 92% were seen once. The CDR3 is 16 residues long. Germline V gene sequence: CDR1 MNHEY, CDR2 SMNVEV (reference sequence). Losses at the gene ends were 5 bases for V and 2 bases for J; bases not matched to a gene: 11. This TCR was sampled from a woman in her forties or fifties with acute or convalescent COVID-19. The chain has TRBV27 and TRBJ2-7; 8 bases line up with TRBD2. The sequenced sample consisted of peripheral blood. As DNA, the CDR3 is TGTGCCAGCAGTCCGACCTCTTCGGGGGGGACCTACGAGCAGTACTTC. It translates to CASSPTSSGGTYEQYF.